The 19 T cell receptor beta chains given below trace back to one sample, sequenced in a study of technical replicates of blood from a handful of donors (dated by TCRdb to the late 2010s). Receptors were amplified or captured by the immunoSEQ multiplex PCR assay. The source is immuneACCESS, and TCRdb retained only in-frame sequences with V and J called. Part of the clones is not carried over; for the studies checked, unresolved V genes explain less than half of this, and the remainder is unexplained. Present in this sample are about 90,000 clones, just under 95% of which were seen just once. The ten top clones hold approximately 0.3% of the sample. What was sequenced was T cells isolated from PBMCs. Receptors originate from a human donor in good health.

The chain couples TRBV13 to TRBJ2-7; a possible D gene is TRBD2 (5 bases). Trimming cost V 5 bases and J 6 bases, with 14 bases left between them. This CDR3 has 13 amino acids. Germline V gene data show CDR1 as PRHDT and CDR2 as FYEKMQ (reference sequence). This chain's CDR3 is CASSPQRTGEQYF. DNA of the CDR3: TGTGCCAGCAGCCCCCAGAGGACTGGCGAGCAGTACTTC. Full variable domain (outside the CDR3, taken from reference TRBV13 and TRBJ2-7): AAGVIQSPRHLIKEKRETATLKCYPIPRHDTVYWYQQGPGQDPQFLISFYEKMQSDKGSIPDRFSAQQFSDYHSELNMSSLELGDSALYFCASSPQRTGEQYFGPGTRLTVT.

V and J are TRBV5-5 and TRBJ1-5; weak D call: TRBD1 (5 bases). The CDR3 covers 14 residues. V was shortened by 0 bases and J by 8 bases, with 12 bases between the two germline ends. Looked up from germline, CDR1 is SGHKS and CDR2 is YYEKEE (reference sequence). The CDR3 region has the DNA TGTGCCAGCAGCTTGGTGACAGCCACCGAGCCCCAGCATTTT. This gives the protein CASSLVTATEPQHF.

The chain joins TRBV21-1 to TRBJ1-1; the D call in the table, TRBD1, was not verified against the DNA. TRBV21-1 is noted as a pseudogene. The CDR3 runs to 16 residues. In nucleotides, the CDR3 is TGTGCCAGCAGCAAAGTTTGGAACAGGGGAAACACTGAAGCTTTCTTT. Its translation: CASSKVWNRGNTEAFF.

This chain uses TRBV30 with TRBJ1-5; D is undetermined. The CDR3 extends over 14 amino acids. V was clipped by 0 bases and J by 6 bases, with 12 bases between them. Germline-derived CDR1 and CDR2 are GTSNPN and SVGIG (reference sequence). CDR3 sequence (DNA): TGTGCCTGGAGTGTACTCTTGAGGAGTCAGCCCCAGCATTTT. Protein product: CAWSVLLRSQPQHF.

The V and J genes are TRBV5-5 and TRBJ2-7, with a tentative D call TRBD2 (6 bases). The germline V and J ends were trimmed by 0 bases and 0 bases, with 13 bases remaining between them. The CDR3 loop spans 16 amino acids. CDR1 is SGHKS and CDR2 is YYEKEE in the germline V gene (reference sequence). The CDR3 reads CASSLVAAKSSYEQYF. CDR3 in DNA: TGTGCCAGCAGCTTGGTAGCGGCTAAGAGCTCCTACGAGCAGTACTTC.

The CDR3 DNA is TGTGCCAGCAGCACCCCGGACAGGGCGGGTGATGAGCAGTTCTTC. Amino acid sequence: CASSTPDRAGDEQFF. The chain couples TRBV5-4 to TRBJ2-1; 8 bases fit TRBD1. This CDR3 is 15 amino acids long. Germline CDR1 SGHNT, CDR2 YYREEE (reference sequence). Germline trimming cut 4 bases from V and 8 bases from J; bases unmatched to any gene: 11.

The chain couples TRBV12-5 to TRBJ2-3; 10 bases are shared with TRBD1. With 6 bases clipped from V and 2 bases from J, the junction kept 5 bases outside the gene matches. The CDR3 spans 15 residues. Germline lookup yields CDR1 LGHNT and CDR2 FRNRAP. This chain's CDR3 is CASGVGQGTTDTQYF. The CDR3 nucleotides read TGTGCTAGTGGCGTGGGACAGGGGACCACAGATACGCAGTATTTT.

The chain employs TRBV7-8 and TRBJ2-3; 7 positions agree with TRBD2. In germline, CDR1 is SGHVS, CDR2 FQNEAQ. The CDR3 sequence is 18 residues long. V trimming: 3 bases; J trimming: 1 base; junction bases outside the gene matches: 13. The CDR3 DNA follows: TGTGCCAGCAGCTTCCTGCGCGGGAGAACTAAGCGCACAGATACGCAGTATTTT. Amino acids: CASSFLRGRTKRTDTQYF.

The chain employs TRBV7-9 and TRBJ1-1; TRBD1 matches 7 bases. There are 15 residues in the CDR3. The germline gives CDR1 SEHNR, CDR2 FQNEAQ (reference sequence). V dropped 5 bases and J dropped 3; count of bases not matched to a gene: 9. The CDR3 sequence: CASSPPDRVDTEAFF. In nucleotides, the CDR3 is TGTGCCAGCAGCCCCCCTGACAGGGTGGACACTGAAGCTTTCTTT.

This chain joins TRBV10-2 and TRBJ2-7, with 8 bases aligning to TRBD2. V dropped 0 bases and J dropped 6; count of bases not matched to a gene: 10. The CDR3 runs to 16 residues. The germline CDR1 and CDR2 sequences are WSHSY and SAAADI. The CDR3 here is CASSESGLASLGEQYF. Written as DNA, the CDR3 is TGCGCCAGCAGTGAGTCCGGACTAGCTAGTTTGGGCGAGCAGTACTTC.

This chain joins TRBV5-1 and TRBJ2-2; TRBD2 might be the D (6 bases). Germline CDR1 reads SGHRS; CDR2 reads YFSETQ. Trimming left V 4 bases short and J 8 bases short, with 15 bases between. CDR3 length: 14 residues. The chain's CDR3 is CASSLERLGGELFF. CDR3 DNA sequence: TGCGCCAGCAGCCTCGAAAGACTAGGTGGGGAGCTGTTTTTT.

The V call is TRBV6-4, the J call TRBJ2-1; D call uncertain. Germline V gene sequence: CDR1 MRHNA, CDR2 SNTAGT. The CDR3 covers 15 residues. The germline V and J ends were trimmed by 2 bases and 8 bases, with 16 bases remaining between them. The CDR3 reads CASSDTPPVADEQFF. CDR3 DNA sequence: TGTGCCAGCAGTGACACCCCTCCGGTTGCTGATGAGCAGTTCTTC.

J is TRBJ1-4 and V is TRBV5-4; TRBD1 matches 8 bases. Per the germline V gene, CDR1 is SGHNT and CDR2 is YYREEE (reference sequence). V shed 5 bases and J 8 bases; nucleotides not matched to a gene: 8. This CDR3 has 14 residues. The DNA of the CDR3 is TGTGCCAGCAGTCTGGACAGGGCCTGGGAAAAACTGTTTTTT. The encoded protein is CASSLDRAWEKLFF.

This chain links TRBV11-1 with TRBJ2-1, with 12 bases identical to TRBD2. Germline CDR1 SGHAT, CDR2 FQDESV (reference sequence). Unmatched junction bases numbered 6, after V lost 5 bases and J lost 7 bases. This CDR3 is built from 15 residues. CDR3 region: CASSRLAGGINEQFF. The CDR3 nucleotides read TGTGCCAGCAGCCGCCTAGCGGGAGGGATAAATGAGCAGTTCTTC.

A word on this clone: Here the CDR3 omits its conserved ending phenylalanine or tryptophan, so a read error is the likely source. Because the CDR3's place on the DNA is in doubt, the DNA is left out and the CDR3 is given as listed by TCRdb. The genes are TRBV23-1 and TRBJ2-7; the tabulated D call, TRBD2, remains unverified against the DNA. TRBV23-1 is known as an ORF, though its function is uncertain. 10 amino acids form the CDR3, both terminal residues included. CDR3 sequence reads: CASSQLRGFY.

This chain joins TRBV10-2 and TRBJ2-5, with 7 bases aligning to TRBD1. Germline V gene sequence: CDR1 WSHSY, CDR2 SAAADI. The V segment lost 7 bases and the J segment 0 bases; nucleotides outside the gene matches: 8. The CDR3 is 15 residues long. The CDR3 loop is CASTPTGIHQETQYF. The CDR3 DNA reads as TGCGCCAGCACTCCGACAGGGATACACCAAGAGACCCAGTACTTC.

The chain joins TRBV7-9 to TRBJ2-3; 8 bases match TRBD2. This CDR3 has 16 amino acids. In germline, CDR1 is SEHNR, CDR2 FQNEAQ (reference sequence). V lost 5 bases and J lost 5; bases outside the gene matches: 12. The CDR3 sequence is CASSRTDGGGLDTQYF. The CDR3 nucleotides read TGTGCCAGCAGCCGAACGGACGGGGGGGGACTAGATACGCAGTATTTT. The variable domain in full, with the rest retrieved from reference TRBV7-9 and TRBJ2-3, is DTGVSQNPRHKITKRGQNVTFRCDPISEHNRLYWYRQTLGQGPEFLTYFQNEAQLEKSRLLSDRFSAERPKGSFSTLEIQRTEQGDSAMYLCASSRTDGGGLDTQYFGPGTRLTVL.

The V and J genes are TRBV7-2 and TRBJ2-1; D is uncertain. Germline loops: CDR1 SGHTA, CDR2 FQGNSA. V lost 5 bases and J 7 bases, leaving 12 bases between the germline ends. This CDR3 has 13 residues. CDR3 in amino acids: CASSGSRMNEQFF. The CDR3 coding sequence is TGTGCCAGCAGCGGGTCTAGAATGAATGAGCAGTTCTTC.

J is TRBJ2-2 and V is TRBV7-9; 12 nucleotides match TRBD2. Trimming removed 11 bases from V and 2 bases from J; junction bases left unmatched: 12. Germline V CDR1 and CDR2: SEHNR, FQNEAQ (reference sequence). This CDR3 has 17 residues. CDR3 coding DNA: TGTGCCTGCTCGACTAGCGGGGGAGGGATAAACACCGGGGAGCTGTTTTTT. This encodes CACSTSGGGINTGELFF.